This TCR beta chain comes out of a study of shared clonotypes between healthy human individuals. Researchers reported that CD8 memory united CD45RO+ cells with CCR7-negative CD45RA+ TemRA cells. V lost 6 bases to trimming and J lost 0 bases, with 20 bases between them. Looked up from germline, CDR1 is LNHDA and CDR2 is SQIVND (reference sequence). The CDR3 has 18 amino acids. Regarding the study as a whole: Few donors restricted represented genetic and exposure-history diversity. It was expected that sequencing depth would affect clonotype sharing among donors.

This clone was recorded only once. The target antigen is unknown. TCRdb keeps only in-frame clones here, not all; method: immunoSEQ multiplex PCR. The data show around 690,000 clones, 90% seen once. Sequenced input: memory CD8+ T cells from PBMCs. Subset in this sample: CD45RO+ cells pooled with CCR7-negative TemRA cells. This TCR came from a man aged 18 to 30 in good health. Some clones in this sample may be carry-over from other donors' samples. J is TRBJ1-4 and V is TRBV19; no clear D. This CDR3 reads CASRNSQNGKSTNEKLFF. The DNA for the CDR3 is TGTGCCAGTAGAAATAGTCAGAACGGGAAATCAACTAATGAAAAACTGTTTTTT.